The sequence of this T cell receptor beta chain was determined in a study of Ad26.COV2.S vaccination and SARS-CoV-2 variants. Study summary: In the study, Ad26.COV2.S was injected intramuscularly once, or twice 56 days apart. Notes on the study in general: CD8+ and CD4+ T cells specific for spike reportedly responded with substantial breadth after vaccination. Vaccinated and placebo-treated recipients had similar non-spike TCR breadth.

Turning to this clone: Its antigen remains unidentified.

The CDR3 loop spans 15 amino acids. The ends lost 2 bases at V and 6 bases at J; junction bases unmatched: 8. Germline CDR1 reads LNHDA; CDR2 reads SQIVND (reference sequence). Clones were read by immunoSEQ multiplex PCR, and TCRdb kept only the in-frame ones, dropping some. The sample consists of hundreds of thousands of clones, around 92% of them appearing once. Treatment meaning: some 20 received Ad26.COV2.S at low or high dose, single or two shots; about 5 received placebo; per-sample allocation not given. Day 63 after the first vaccine or placebo injection was the time point for sampling. This chain connects TRBV19 to TRBJ2-5, with 8 bases matching TRBD2. This specimen was peripheral blood, taken in a trial of Ad26.COV2.S vaccine versus placebo. This clonotype was obtained from a person aged 18-60 years who received the Ad26.COV2.S COVID-19 vaccine or a placebo. The CDR3: CASSIPGREVKTQYF. In DNA form, the CDR3 reads TGTGCCAGTAGTATACCCGGGAGGGAGGTAAAGACCCAGTACTTC.